A single sample gave rise to the 26 T cell receptor beta chains below, sequenced in a study of vaccination and CD4 T cells after COVID-19. Treatment denoted: roughly 11-day PBMC culture with coronavirus spike peptide pools or control peptides (ViraFEST assay). Which antigens these TCRs recognize remains unknown. The study sequenced cultured CD4+ T cell DNA using the Oncomine TCR Beta short-read assay. TCRdb called the PCR reads again in MiXCR, with one record for every CDR3 protein. The sample contains around 15,000 distinct CDR3 sequences, under 80% of which appear only once. Sequenced material: CD4+ T cells from blood, cultured in vitro. These receptors came from a human donor who had recovered from COVID-19.

The V and J genes are TRBV20-1 and TRBJ2-7, with D perhaps being TRBD1 or TRBD2 (6 bases each). CDR3 length: 17 amino acids. Germline V gives CDR1 DFQATT, CDR2 SNEGSKA (reference sequence). V lost 2 bases to trimming and J lost 2 bases, with 22 bases between them. CDR3: CSARPEHSGARTYEQYF. The CDR3 region has the DNA TGCAGTGCTAGACCGGAGCACTCGGGGGCGCGTACCTACGAGCAGTACTTC.

The chain carries TRBV27 and TRBJ1-2; 10 bases line up with TRBD1. The length of the CDR3 is 16 residues. V was clipped by 7 bases and J by 7 bases; unmatched bases: 15. The germline V gene encodes CDR1 MNHEY and CDR2 SMNVEV (reference sequence). The CDR3 protein is CASTRQGANPVGGYTF. CDR3 DNA: TGTGCCAGCACCCGACAGGGGGCGAACCCCGTTGGTGGCTACACCTTC.

This chain uses TRBV11-2 with TRBJ2-5, with D maybe TRBD1 (6 bases). V lost 4 bases and J 2 bases, leaving 11 bases between the germline ends. This CDR3 has 14 amino acids. Germline V gives CDR1 SGHAT, CDR2 FQNNGV. The CDR3 sequence: CASSSDSLQETQYF. CDR3 in DNA: TGTGCCAGCAGCTCGGACAGCCTACAAGAGACCCAGTACTTC.

V and J are TRBV24-1 and TRBJ2-1; 9 positions agree with TRBD2. Losses at the gene ends were 7 bases for V and 6 bases for J; bases not matched to a gene: 9. The germline V gene has CDR1 KGHDR and CDR2 SFDVKD. The length of the CDR3 is 15 residues. CDR3 residues: CATRNSGSGGNEQFF. The DNA of the CDR3 is TGTGCCACCAGAAATAGCGGGAGTGGCGGCAATGAGCAGTTCTTC.

This clonotype was detected once. V usage is TRBV4-1 and J usage is TRBJ1-3, with TRBD1 as a possible D gene (6 bases). Trimming cost V 3 bases and J 0 bases, with 15 bases left between them. Looked up from germline, CDR1 is MGHRA and CDR2 is YSYEKL. CDR3 size: 17 residues. CDR3 amino acids: CASSHNMRTVSGNTIYF. CDR3 DNA sequence: TGCGCCAGCAGCCACAACATGCGGACAGTCTCTGGAAACACCATATATTTT.

This clonotype was picked up a small number of times. The chain joins TRBV5-1 to TRBJ1-1; possibly TRBD1 for D (5 bases). With 1 base removed from V and 4 bases from J, the gap between germline ends came to 8 bases. CDR3 length equals 13 residues. Germline CDR1 is SGHRS and CDR2 is YFSETQ. CDR3 nucleotide sequence: TGCGCCAGCAGCTTGACAACAGGCACTGAAGCTTTCTTT. It is translated as CASSLTTGTEAFF.

The chain carries TRBV3-1 and TRBJ1-2; D is unresolved. CDR1 and CDR2 from the germline V gene are LGHDT and YNNKEL (reference sequence). V dropped 0 bases and J dropped 4 bases, with 6 bases sitting between them. This CDR3 region has 13 residues. The CDR3 DNA reads as TGTGCCAGCAGCCAAGACGACATCTATGGCTACACCTTC. Translation gives CASSQDDIYGYTF.

This clonotype has just a few counts. The chain joins TRBV20-1 to TRBJ1-2; D unclear. Germline assignment: CDR1 DFQATT and CDR2 SNEGSKA (reference sequence). The CDR3 runs to 14 residues. With 0 bases removed from V and 0 bases from J, the gap between germline ends came to 8 bases. CDR3 sequence reads: CSARDVRTNYGYTF. The CDR3 DNA reads as TGCAGTGCTAGAGATGTCCGGACTAACTATGGCTACACCTTC.

The V call is TRBV6-1, the J call TRBJ2-7, with 11 bases aligning to TRBD2. V lost 6 bases and J lost 5; bases outside the gene matches: 6. The CDR3 runs to 14 residues. The germline V gene has CDR1 MNHNS and CDR2 SASEGT. This CDR3 is CASRIAGGRNEQYF. The DNA of the CDR3 is TGTGCCAGCAGGATAGCGGGAGGGCGAAACGAGCAGTACTTC.

The count of this clonotype is one. The V call is TRBV19, the J call TRBJ1-2, with unresolved D. Trimming took off 3 bases at V and 7 bases at J, with 9 bases between the two ends. The CDR3 has 12 amino acids. CDR1 and CDR2 from the germline V gene are LNHDA and SQIVND (reference sequence). CDR3 in DNA: TGTGCCAGTAGTATCCGTCTCTCTGGCTACACCTTC. Translating gives CASSIRLSGYTF.

The chain carries TRBV10-1 and TRBJ2-5; D ambiguous. Germline CDR1 reads WNHNN; CDR2 reads SYGVQD (reference sequence). CDR3 length: 13 amino acids. V was cut by 3 bases and J by 1 base, with 6 bases left in between. The CDR3 protein is CASSDPSQETQYF. The CDR3, as DNA: TGCGCCAGCAGTGACCCCAGCCAAGAGACCCAGTACTTC.

This chain uses TRBV6-1 with TRBJ2-1; 11 positions match TRBD2. Germline assignment: CDR1 MNHNS and CDR2 SASEGT. V lost 8 bases to trimming and J lost 9 bases; unmatched junction nucleotides: 18. CDR3 length: 17 residues. CDR3 in DNA: TGTGCCAGCGCACTCCTACTAGCGGGAGATAATGTAGGTGAGCAGTTCTTC. Translation gives CASALLLAGDNVGEQFF.

This clonotype was seen a few times. The chain couples TRBV5-1 to TRBJ2-7; D may be TRBD1 or TRBD2 (6 bases each). Germline CDR1 reads SGHRS; CDR2 reads YFSETQ. This CDR3 contains 14 residues. V lost 2 bases to trimming and J lost 6 bases, with 15 bases between them. CDR3 DNA: TGCGCCAGCAGCTTTGGACAGCAGGAGGGCGAGCAGTACTTC. This encodes CASSFGQQEGEQYF.

The chain has TRBV11-3 and TRBJ2-3; D gene ambiguous. Trimming left V 3 bases short and J 0 bases short, with 7 bases between. The CDR3 consists of 14 residues. CDR1 and CDR2 from the germline V gene are SGHNT and YENEEA. The CDR3 reads CASSFLVSTDTQYF. The CDR3 DNA follows: TGTGCCAGCAGCTTTCTAGTAAGCACAGATACGCAGTATTTT.

This rearrangement joins TRBV11-3 to TRBJ1-1; D gene unclear. Germline assignment: CDR1 SGHNT and CDR2 YENEEA. The CDR3 runs to 17 residues. V was shortened by 1 base and J by 7 bases, with 22 bases between the two germline ends. Here the CDR3 reads CASSLVLESGRGGEAFF. The CDR3 DNA sequence: TGTGCCAGCAGCTTAGTCCTCGAATCTGGCAGAGGTGGTGAAGCTTTCTTT.

This clonotype was counted a few times. The chain has TRBV27 and TRBJ1-3; D may be TRBD1 (5 bases). Germline V CDR1 and CDR2: MNHEY, SMNVEV (reference sequence). V lost 6 bases and J lost 4, with 22 bases in between. The CDR3 length is 17 residues. The CDR3 is CASRPYQGDFLGNTIYF. CDR3 bases: TGTGCCAGCAGACCATACCAAGGGGACTTTCTAGGAAACACCATATATTTT.

The rearrangement joins TRBV11-2 to TRBJ1-2; weak D call: TRBD1 (5 bases). Germline-derived CDR1 and CDR2 are SGHAT and FQNNGV. The CDR3 sequence is 14 residues long. Deletions cut 10 bases from V and 2 bases from J, with 17 bases between. The CDR3 reads CATQRIRGNYGYTF. The CDR3 DNA sequence: TGTGCCACCCAACGCATTAGGGGAAACTATGGCTACACCTTC.

Here the CDR3 reads CASSYFPGRPYYEQYF. CDR3 DNA sequence: TGTGCCAGCAGTTACTTTCCGGGACGGCCTTACTACGAGCAGTACTTC. This chain joins TRBV6-2 or TRBV6-3 and TRBJ2-7; perhaps D is TRBD1 or TRBD2 (5 bases each). Germline assignment: CDR1 MNHEY and CDR2 SVGEGT. V lost 1 base and J 3 bases, leaving 16 bases between the germline ends. This CDR3 is built from 16 residues.

The chain has TRBV19 and TRBJ1-1; D might be TRBD1 (6 bases). The CDR3 runs to 12 residues. V was pared by 4 bases and J by 10 bases, with 13 bases between. Germline CDR1 reads LNHDA; CDR2 reads SQIVND (reference sequence). The CDR3 bases are TGTGCCAGTAGTAAACAGGGTTCAGGAGCTTTCTTT. This encodes CASSKQGSGAFF.

The chain carries TRBV27 and TRBJ1-2; D possibly corresponds to TRBD1 (5 bases). Germline values: CDR1 MNHEY, CDR2 SMNVEV (reference sequence). With 6 bases removed from V and 8 bases from J, the gap between germline ends came to 10 bases. The CDR3 runs 11 residues. The CDR3 nucleotides are TGTGCCAGCAGGGGGGGGTGGGGCTACACCTTC. Its translation: CASRGGWGYTF.

This clonotype has more than one count but fewer than ten. The CDR3 DNA sequence: TGTGCCAGCACTCAGGGGTTAGCGAATTCACCCCTCCACTTT. Residues: CASTQGLANSPLHF. The chain joins TRBV25-1 to TRBJ1-6, with D possibly matching TRBD1 (6 bases). The CDR3 has 14 amino acids. Trimming took 7 bases from V and 7 from J, leaving 14 bases between them. Germline V gene sequence: CDR1 MGHDK, CDR2 SYGVNS.

The chain uses TRBV11-2 and TRBJ2-1; D call uncertain. V gave up 5 bases and J gave up 0 bases, with 8 bases separating them. Germline V gene sequence: CDR1 SGHAT, CDR2 FQNNGV. The CDR3 is 14 residues long. The CDR3 DNA reads TGTGCCAGCAGCCCCCTTCGCTCCTACAATGAGCAGTTCTTC. This gives the protein CASSPLRSYNEQFF. Combining the CDR3 with reference TRBV11-2 and TRBJ2-1 gives the whole variable domain EAGVAQSPRYKIIEKRQSVAFWCNPISGHATLYWYQQILGQGPKLLIQFQNNGVVDDSQLPKDRFSAERLKGVDSTLKIQPAKLEDSAVYLCASSPLRSYNEQFFGPGTRLTVL.

The chain combines TRBV24-1 with TRBJ2-1; TRBD2 agrees at 13 bases. V gave up 4 bases and J gave up 3 bases; unmatched junction bases: 5. Germline-derived CDR1 and CDR2 are KGHDR and SFDVKD. CDR3 length: 17 amino acids. The chain's CDR3 is CATSEGLAGEFYNEQFF. The CDR3 DNA follows: TGTGCCACCAGTGAAGGACTAGCGGGAGAGTTCTACAATGAGCAGTTCTTC.

The chain uses TRBV7-9 and TRBJ2-7; the D is unclear. The ends were cut back, 2 bases at V and 4 bases at J, with 0 bases in the middle. Looked up from germline, CDR1 is SEHNR and CDR2 is FQNEAQ (reference sequence). The CDR3 contains 10 residues. The chain's CDR3 is CASSLYEQYF. The CDR3 nucleotides read TGTGCCAGCAGCTTATACGAGCAGTACTTC. Looking up the rest from reference TRBV7-9 and TRBJ2-7 gives the full variable domain: DTGVSQNPRHKITKRGQNVTFRCDPISEHNRLYWYRQTLGQGPEFLTYFQNEAQLEKSRLLSDRFSAERPKGSFSTLEIQRTEQGDSAMYLCASSLYEQYFGPGTRLTVT.

The DNA of the CDR3 is TGCGCCAGCAGCCGAGATCAGGGAGACTATGGCTACACCTTC. Residues: CASSRDQGDYGYTF. The chain carries TRBV4-1 and TRBJ1-2, with D perhaps TRBD1 (5 bases). Trimming removed 4 bases at V and 3 bases at J, with 12 bases between. CDR1 is MGHRA, CDR2 YSYEKL, per germline. The length of the CDR3 is 14 residues.

In this sample, this clonotype turned up a few times. The chain carries TRBV6-5 and TRBJ1-5; D unresolved. The CDR3 is 14 amino acids. Germline CDR1 is MNHEY and CDR2 is SVGAGI. The V end lost 0 bases, the J end lost 7 bases, and 10 bases lay between the germline ends. CDR3: CASSYSGSGQPQHF. The DNA for the CDR3 is TGTGCCAGCAGTTACTCAGGTTCCGGGCAGCCCCAGCATTTT.